Shown below are 25 T cell receptor beta chains from a single sample sequenced in a study of early T cells in non-severe SARS-CoV-2 infection. TCRdb used MiXCR to reprocess the 5' RACE reads, holding one entry per CDR3 protein. The sample holds about 52,000 distinct CDR3 sequences, 9.5% to 12% seen once. What was sequenced was whole blood. The receptor source for this set is an adult who was a healthcare worker with PCR-confirmed SARS-CoV-2 infection or an uninfected control (not recorded which).

This clonotype was counted a few times. This chain uses TRBV7-2 with TRBJ1-4; the D is unclear. Between the trimmed V and J ends, which lost 5 bases and 4 bases, there was a span of 23 bases. This CDR3 has 18 amino acids. CDR1 is SGHTA and CDR2 is FQGNSA in the germline V gene. The CDR3 DNA is TGTGCCAGCAGCCCCTTCGGCAACAAAATAGTGGTTAATGAAAAACTGTTTTTT. It translates to CASSPFGNKIVVNEKLFF.

The table lists this clonotype with many counts. The chain couples TRBV5-5 to TRBJ1-2, with D maybe TRBD1 (5 bases). This CDR3 region has 13 residues. Trimming shortened V by 3 bases and J by 5 bases, and 11 bases separated the two germline ends. Germline assignment: CDR1 SGHKS and CDR2 YYEKEE (reference sequence). For the CDR3, the DNA is TGTGCCAGCAGCTCGACAGATTTTTATGGCTACACCTTC. Translating gives CASSSTDFYGYTF.

This clonotype was counted only a few times. The chain has TRBV27 and TRBJ2-5; unclear D gene. The CDR3 loop spans 15 amino acids. The germline V gene encodes CDR1 MNHEY and CDR2 SMNVEV (reference sequence). Trimming shortened V by 8 bases and J by 4 bases, and 20 bases separated the two germline ends. The CDR3: CASSPGRIGIETQYF. The CDR3 coding sequence is TGTGCCAGCTCGCCGGGCCGGATTGGAATAGAGACCCAGTACTTC.

This clonotype appeared a few times. The chain carries TRBV5-1 and TRBJ2-1; D not certain. The V and J ends lost 0 bases and 2 bases respectively, with 6 bases between them. The germline V gene encodes CDR1 SGHRS and CDR2 YFSETQ. The CDR3 runs 14 residues. The CDR3 DNA reads as TGCGCCAGCAGCTTGGGCCGGACCTACAATGAGCAGTTCTTC. It specifies CASSLGRTYNEQFF. Using reference TRBV5-1 and TRBJ2-1 for the parts outside the CDR3, the full variable domain is KAGVTQTPRYLIKTRGQQVTLSCSPISGHRSVSWYQQTPGQGLQFLFEYFSETQRNKGNFPGRFSGRQFSNSRSEMNVSTLELGDSALYLCASSLGRTYNEQFFGPGTRLTVL.

This clonotype was picked up a small number of times. The V call is TRBV2, the J call TRBJ2-7; D tentatively fits TRBD1 or TRBD2 (6 bases each). Germline assignment: CDR1 SNHLY and CDR2 FYNNEI. CDR3 size: 10 residues. The germline V and J ends were trimmed by 6 bases and 9 bases, with 9 bases remaining between them. CDR3 sequence: CASRGGRQYF. The DNA of the CDR3 is TGTGCCAGCAGAGGGGGGCGGCAGTACTTC.

This clonotype was picked up many times. CDR3 sequence (DNA): TGTGCCAGCTCCCCTGACAGGCCAGGGGCTGGTAATGAAAAACTGTTTTTT. It is translated as CASSPDRPGAGNEKLFF. The chain joins TRBV18 to TRBJ1-4; D might be TRBD1 (6 bases). The germline V gene encodes CDR1 KGHSH and CDR2 LQKENI. The CDR3 spans 17 residues. Trimming cost V 6 bases and J 4 bases, with 21 bases left between them.

This clonotype was counted ten times or more. The rearrangement uses TRBV29-1 and TRBJ1-1; a weak D match, TRBD1 (5 bases). Germline loops: CDR1 SQVTM, CDR2 ANQGSEA. The CDR3 totals 10 residues. The CDR3 nucleotides are TGCATGGGGGGAAACACTGAAGCTTTCTTT. Translating it yields CMGGNTEAFF. Full variable domain (missing parts from reference TRBV29-1 and TRBJ1-1): SAVISQKPSRDICQRGTSLTIQCQVDSQVTMMFWYRQQPGQSLTLIATANQGSEATYESGFVIDKFPISRPNLTFSTLTVSNMSPEDSSIYLCMGGNTEAFFGQGTRLTVV.

The rearrangement joins TRBV6-2 or TRBV6-3 to TRBJ1-1; the D gene is possibly TRBD1 (5 bases). This CDR3 contains 13 residues. In germline, CDR1 is MNHEY, CDR2 SVGEGT. V lost 2 bases and J 11 bases, leaving 15 bases between the germline ends. CDR3 bases: TGTGCCAGCAGTTACGGGGCAGGAGTGCCCGCTTTCTTT. It yields the protein CASSYGAGVPAFF.

This clonotype was found many times. The CDR3 coding sequence is TGTGCCAGCTCACGTCAAGGGGGTAGCGACTATGGCTACACCTTC. It yields the protein CASSRQGGSDYGYTF. The chain combines TRBV18 with TRBJ1-2, with D perhaps TRBD1 (6 bases). V lost 4 bases, J lost 3 bases, and 15 bases lay in between. The CDR3 extends over 15 amino acids. CDR1 is KGHSH and CDR2 is LQKENI in the germline V gene.

This rearrangement joins TRBV7-3 to TRBJ2-7, with D perhaps TRBD2 (6 bases). Per the germline V gene, CDR1 is SGHTA and CDR2 is FQGTGA. The CDR3 is made up of 14 amino acids. V was trimmed by 11 bases and J by 4 bases, leaving 21 bases between them. For the CDR3, the DNA is TGTGCCGGCCATGGGGAGGAGGGATCATACGAGCAGTACTTC. Protein sequence: CAGHGEEGSYEQYF.

The table lists this clonotype with a few counts. The rearrangement joins TRBV19 to TRBJ2-3; D is possibly TRBD2 (5 bases). The germline V and J ends were trimmed by 5 bases and 4 bases, with 22 bases remaining between them. The CDR3 spans 17 residues. Germline CDR1 is LNHDA and CDR2 is SQIVND (reference sequence). CDR3 in amino acids: CASSAERRRAAADTQYF. The CDR3 DNA follows: TGTGCCAGTAGTGCCGAAAGACGGCGGGCGGCCGCAGATACGCAGTATTTT.

This clonotype rates as medium-sized. V is TRBV20-1 and J is TRBJ2-3; 7 bases align to TRBD2. The germline CDR1 and CDR2 sequences are DFQATT and SNEGSKA (reference sequence). There are 13 residues in the CDR3. V was clipped by 8 bases and J by 3 bases; unmatched bases: 8. The CDR3 DNA reads as TGCAGTCCCTTTAGCGGGTTGACAGATACGCAGTATTTT. This sequence encodes CSPFSGLTDTQYF.

The chain employs TRBV7-9 and TRBJ2-7; the match to TRBD2 covers 7 bases. CDR1 and CDR2 (germline): SEHNR, FQNEAQ (reference sequence). The CDR3 contains 15 residues. The trim removed 5 bases at V and 4 bases at J, leaving 11 bases unmatched. CDR3 amino acids: CASSPMGGRRYEQYF. In nucleotides, the CDR3 is TGTGCCAGCAGCCCAATGGGCGGGAGACGGTACGAGCAGTACTTC.

This clonotype was seen only a few times. This chain joins TRBV19 and TRBJ2-7; the D gene is possibly TRBD1 (5 bases). There are 15 residues in the CDR3. Trimming shortened V by 5 bases and J by 1 base, and 15 bases separated the two germline ends. Germline V CDR1 and CDR2: LNHDA, SQIVND (reference sequence). CDR3: CASSDRQPGSYEQYF. The CDR3 DNA follows: TGTGCCAGTAGTGATCGACAGCCGGGTTCCTACGAGCAGTACTTC.

This clonotype turned up a few times. The chain links TRBV12-3 or TRBV12-4 to TRBJ1-1; no clear D gene. CDR3 length: 15 amino acids. Trimming cost V 5 bases and J 3 bases, with 16 bases left between them. CDR3 sequence: CASSPSRGRDTEAFF. In DNA, the CDR3 is TGTGCCAGCAGTCCTTCTAGAGGGAGGGACACTGAAGCTTTCTTT.

The V call is TRBV11-2, the J call TRBJ2-7; D call uncertain. This CDR3 has 16 amino acids. CDR1 and CDR2 (germline): SGHAT, FQNNGV. Trimming pared 2 bases from V and 0 bases from J, leaving 14 bases between. DNA for the CDR3: TGTGCCAGCAGCTTAAGTCTGCCGGGTAGCTCCTACGAGCAGTACTTC. This sequence encodes CASSLSLPGSSYEQYF.

V and J are TRBV4-3 and TRBJ1-2; 7 bases map to TRBD1. Germline V CDR1 and CDR2: LGHNA, YSLEER. The CDR3 is made up of 16 amino acids. J lost 6 bases, V lost 0 bases, and 10 bases had no gene match. The CDR3 here is CASSQDGGRGVDGYTF. Here the CDR3 DNA reads TGCGCCAGCAGCCAAGATGGGGGCAGGGGGGTCGATGGCTACACCTTC.

This clonotype was observed a handful of times. This sequence joins TRBV7-9 and TRBJ2-3; 7 bases line up with TRBD2. Trimming took 10 bases from V and 2 from J; bases not matched to a gene: 6. CDR1 and CDR2 from the germline V gene are SEHNR and FQNEAQ (reference sequence). CDR3 length equals 13 residues. The CDR3 protein is CATKLALTDTQYF. As DNA, the CDR3 is TGTGCCACCAAACTAGCGCTCACAGATACGCAGTATTTT.

This clonotype has a handful of counts. J is TRBJ1-1 and V is TRBV6-2 or TRBV6-3; tentatively, D is TRBD1 (6 bases). The V end was cut by 6 bases, the J end by 1 base, with 15 bases between. Germline-derived CDR1 and CDR2 are MNHEY and SVGEGT. The CDR3 is made up of 15 amino acids. The CDR3 is CASRGGGVTNTEAFF. Here the CDR3 DNA reads TGTGCCAGCAGGGGAGGGGGAGTCACGAACACTGAAGCTTTCTTT.

This clonotype appeared a few times. This rearrangement joins TRBV6-2 or TRBV6-3 to TRBJ2-1; no clear D. The V gene lost 5 bases and the J gene lost 6 bases, with 5 bases spanning the gap. The CDR3 is 11 amino acids. In germline, CDR1 is MNHEY, CDR2 SVGEGT. The CDR3 DNA sequence: TGTGCCAGCAGTAGAGGCAATGAGCAGTTCTTC. It codes for CASSRGNEQFF.

This clonotype occurred a few times. This chain joins TRBV5-4 and TRBJ1-2, with a possible D match to TRBD1 (5 bases). Per the germline V gene, CDR1 is SGHNT and CDR2 is YYREEE (reference sequence). The CDR3 spans 16 residues. The germline V and J ends were trimmed by 4 bases and 0 bases, with 16 bases remaining between them. CDR3 DNA sequence: TGTGCCAGCAGCCAGGGTGGGGCGGCTGCTAACTATGGCTACACCTTC. It encodes CASSQGGAAANYGYTF. Full variable domain (missing parts from reference TRBV5-4 and TRBJ1-2): ETGVTQSPTHLIKTRGQQVTLRCSSQSGHNTVSWYQQALGQGPQFIFQYYREEENGRGNFPPRFSGLQFPNYSSELNVNALELDDSALYLCASSQGGAAANYGYTFGSGTRLTVV.

This clonotype appeared a few times. J is TRBJ2-2 and V is TRBV7-9; possible D gene TRBD1, 6 bases. CDR3 length: 16 amino acids. CDR1 SEHNR and CDR2 FQNEAQ come from the germline V gene (reference sequence). Trimming removed 5 bases at V and 2 bases at J, with 15 bases between. The CDR3 sequence is CASSRWTVPNTGELFF. CDR3 DNA sequence: TGTGCCAGCAGCCGTTGGACAGTCCCTAACACCGGGGAGCTGTTTTTT.

This clonotype has just a few counts. This chain connects TRBV6-2 or TRBV6-3 to TRBJ1-5; D possibly corresponds to TRBD1 (5 bases). In germline, CDR1 is MNHEY, CDR2 SVGEGT. The CDR3 runs to 13 residues. V was cut by 5 bases and J by 6 bases, with 11 bases left in between. CDR3 sequence: CASSPGAAQPQHF. CDR3 sequence (DNA): TGTGCCAGCAGTCCCGGGGCGGCTCAGCCCCAGCATTTT.

The table lists this clonotype with many counts. This rearrangement joins TRBV21-1 to TRBJ1-2; TRBD1 was called by the table and not checked on the DNA. TRBV21-1 counts as a pseudogene. This CDR3 has 15 residues. CDR3 sequence: CASSKARQGLGGYTF. The CDR3 DNA sequence: TGTGCCAGCAGCAAAGCGCGACAGGGTCTTGGAGGCTACACCTTC.

In this sample, this clonotype turned up a few times. The chain has TRBV12-3 or TRBV12-4 and TRBJ2-1, with 9 bases fitting TRBD2. V gave up 2 bases and J gave up 1 base; unmatched junction bases: 6. There are 17 residues in the CDR3. The CDR3 loop is CASSLSVAGVSYNEQFF. The CDR3 DNA reads as TGTGCCAGCAGTTTATCGGTAGCGGGAGTTTCCTACAATGAGCAGTTCTTC.